The 11 T cell receptor beta chains below all came from one sample that was sequenced in a study of Graves' ophthalmopathy and Graves' hyperthyroidism. RNA transcripts were the template, and TCR beta CDR3 regions were amplified from them. HTBI primers served in a first-round RT-PCR, which a second-round multiplex PCR followed. TCRdb re-derived calls from the multiplex PCR reads in MiXCR, one entry per CDR3 protein. The sample holds around 470,000 distinct CDR3 sequences, around 15% seen once. Sequencing was performed on blood. The receptors were sampled from a woman younger than 45 with Graves' ophthalmopathy.

There are many counts of this clonotype. J is TRBJ1-5 and V is TRBV20-1; TRBD1 aligns across 7 bases. The CDR3 loop spans 15 amino acids. With V trimmed by 2 bases and J by 0 bases, 4 bases remained unmatched. Germline CDR1 DFQATT, CDR2 SNEGSKA (reference sequence). CDR3 sequence reads: CSARLGTDSNQPQHF. The CDR3 DNA is TGCAGTGCTAGACTTGGGACAGATAGCAATCAGCCCCAGCATTTT.

This clonotype has at least ten counts. A read error may account for a junction end that differs from germline. This chain links TRBV11-2 with TRBJ2-7, with 8 bases identical to TRBD1. Germline CDR1 reads SGHAT; CDR2 reads FQNNGV. This CDR3 spans 13 amino acids. CDR3 in amino acids: CASSFTAGTGPHF. The DNA for the CDR3 is TGTGCCAGCAGCTTTACTGCCGGGACAGGCCCCCACTTC. The whole variable domain, filled in from reference TRBV11-2 and TRBJ2-7, reads EAGVAQSPRYKIIEKRQSVAFWCNPISGHATLYWYQQILGQGPKLLIQFQNNGVVDDSQLPKDRFSAERLKGVDSTLKIQPAKLEDSAVYLCASSFTAGTGPHFGPGTRLTVT.

This chain connects TRBV12-3 or TRBV12-4 to TRBJ2-7; TRBD1 might be the D (5 bases). Trimming shortened V by 8 bases and J by 0 bases, and 11 bases separated the two germline ends. The CDR3 is made up of 13 amino acids. The CDR3, as DNA: TGTGCCAGCGGTCAGGGATTCTCCTACGAGCAGTACTTC. Protein: CASGQGFSYEQYF.

This clonotype was seen many times. The J gene is TRBJ2-7, the V gene TRBV24-1; a weak D match, TRBD1 (6 bases). The CDR3 covers 14 residues. Between the trimmed V and J ends, which lost 4 bases and 2 bases, there was a span of 11 bases. The germline V gene encodes CDR1 KGHDR and CDR2 SFDVKD. This CDR3 reads CATSDPGTPYEQYF. In DNA, the CDR3 is TGTGCCACCAGTGACCCAGGGACACCCTACGAGCAGTACTTC.

This chain uses TRBV30 with TRBJ2-7, with D tentatively TRBD1 (7 bases). V was pared by 3 bases and J by 0 bases, with 15 bases between. The CDR3 consists of 15 residues. Per germline, CDR1 GTSNPN and CDR2 SVGIG (reference sequence). Here the CDR3 reads CAWSGGQLSSYEQYF. The CDR3 DNA sequence: TGTGCCTGGAGCGGGGGACAGCTTAGCTCCTACGAGCAGTACTTC.

The V gene is TRBV3-1, the J gene TRBJ1-2; the D is unclear. The V gene lost 3 bases and the J gene lost 4 bases, with 6 bases spanning the gap. Germline V gene data show CDR1 as LGHDT and CDR2 as YNNKEL (reference sequence). The CDR3 runs 12 residues. The CDR3 protein is CASSQRSYGYTF. The CDR3 DNA follows: TGTGCCAGCAGCCAGAGGAGCTATGGCTACACCTTC.

Concerning this clonotype itself: It may be a read error: a sequence one base away is much more abundant. This chain links TRBV27 with TRBJ1-5; D unclear. CDR1 MNHEY and CDR2 SMNVEV come from the germline V gene (reference sequence). The CDR3 loop spans 14 amino acids. Trimming stripped 6 bases from V and 6 bases from J, with 15 bases between. Here the CDR3 reads CASRYRPCGQPQHF. Written as DNA, the CDR3 is TGTGCCAGCAGATACCGCCCCTGTGGTCAGCCCCAGCATTTT.

This clonotype was observed a handful of times. This chain uses TRBV11-2 with TRBJ2-2; 7 nucleotides match TRBD1. CDR1 is SGHAT, CDR2 FQNNGV, per germline. The CDR3 length is 16 residues. V was pared by 4 bases and J by 0 bases, with 5 bases of the junction left unmatched. The CDR3, as DNA: TGTGCCAGCAGCTGGGACAGCAACGCGAACACCGGGGAGCTGTTTTTT. This sequence encodes CASSWDSNANTGELFF.

This clonotype was seen at least ten times. The chain has TRBV20-1 and TRBJ1-5; 7 nucleotides agree with TRBD1. Trimming took 4 bases from V and 2 from J; bases not matched to a gene: 2. The CDR3 covers 13 residues. Per germline, CDR1 DFQATT and CDR2 SNEGSKA (reference sequence). CDR3 loop: CSATTGGNQPQHF. Here the CDR3 DNA reads TGCAGTGCTACCACAGGGGGCAATCAGCCCCAGCATTTT.

This clonotype was seen only a few times. The rearrangement joins TRBV19 to TRBJ2-7; D unclear. The CDR3 is 15 residues long. Germline CDR1 LNHDA, CDR2 SQIVND (reference sequence). The V gene lost 4 bases and the J gene lost 6 bases, with 19 bases spanning the gap. The CDR3 coding sequence is TGTGCCAGTAGTAGACGATCGGCGACTGAGAGCGAGCAGTACTTC. It translates to CASSRRSATESEQYF.

This clonotype was detected many times. V usage is TRBV6-1 and J usage is TRBJ1-2; maybe TRBD1 (5 bases). The CDR3 runs 13 residues. Per germline, CDR1 MNHNS and CDR2 SASEGT. V was trimmed by 4 bases and J by 3 bases, leaving 9 bases between them. The CDR3: CASSAGTDYGYTF. CDR3 DNA sequence: TGTGCCAGCAGTGCCGGGACGGACTATGGCTACACCTTC.